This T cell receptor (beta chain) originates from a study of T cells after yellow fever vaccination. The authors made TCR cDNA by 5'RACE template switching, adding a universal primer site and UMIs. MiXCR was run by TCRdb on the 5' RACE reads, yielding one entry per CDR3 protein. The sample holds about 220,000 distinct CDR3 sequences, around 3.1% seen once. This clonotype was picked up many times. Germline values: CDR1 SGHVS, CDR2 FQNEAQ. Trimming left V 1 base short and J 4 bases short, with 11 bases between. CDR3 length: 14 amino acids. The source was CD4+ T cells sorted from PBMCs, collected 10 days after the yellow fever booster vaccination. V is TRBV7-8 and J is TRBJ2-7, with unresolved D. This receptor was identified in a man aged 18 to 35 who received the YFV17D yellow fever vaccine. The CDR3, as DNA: TGTGCCAGCAGCTTAGAACTTCTGGGGTACGAGCAGTACTTC. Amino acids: CASSLELLGYEQYF.